This TCR beta chain was recovered during a study of regulatory T cells in long-lasting Graves disease. About the study: Patients with new Graves' disease had used antithyroid drugs below 3 months.

The CDR3 spans 14 residues. The V and J ends lost 3 bases and 4 bases respectively, with 13 bases between them. In germline, CDR1 is GTSNPN, CDR2 SVGIG (reference sequence). Ten or more counts support this clonotype. As yet, its antigen is unknown. Time point meaning: newly diagnosed GD, antithyroid drugs for less than 3 months. PBMCs provided the RNA from which the TCR library was made. The TCR beta library used iRepertoire HTBI primers with Arm-PCR amplification of CDR3. Via MiXCR, TCRdb re-called the multiplex PCR reads, giving one row per CDR3 protein. The sample contains about 330,000 distinct CDR3 sequences, under 20% of which appear only once. Study outcomes and limitations: Patients whose Graves' disease persisted exhibited lower TCR diversity than those newly diagnosed.

The same sample was also studied in work on T cells in Graves' hyperthyroidism and ophthalmopathy. As that study records: In the blood, most expanded thyroid clonotypes above 0.001 appeared as well.

The source is a woman aged 18-29 years with Graves disease. Sequenced material: peripheral blood mononuclear cells (PBMCs), taken at new diagnosis, from a patient treated with antithyroid drugs. The chain recombines TRBV30 with TRBJ2-1, with a weak D call TRBD2 (5 bases). The CDR3 DNA sequence: TGTGCCTGGAGAGGAAGCGGAGGTTACAATGAGCAGTTCTTC. Amino acid sequence: CAWRGSGGYNEQFF. Complete variable domain (other parts from reference TRBV30 and TRBJ2-1): SQTIHQWPATLVQPVGSPLSLECTVEGTSNPNLYWYRQAAGRGLQLLFYSVGIGQISSEVPQNLSASRPQDRQFILSSKKLLLSDSGFYLCAWRGSGGYNEQFFGPGTRLTVL.